The rows below give T cell receptor beta chains drawn from one sample of a study of CD8 T cells in ankylosing spondylitis. TCRdb independently ran MiXCR on the 5' RACE reads; one entry per CDR3 protein. The repertoire holds roughly 60,000 distinct CDR3 sequences, with 6.2% as singletons. The specimen sequenced was synovial fluid, either unsorted or a sorted T cell fraction (not recorded which). These receptors originate from a male donor with ankylosing spondylitis. Each CDR3 is given with its conserved first and last residue. A D gene is named only where the DNA matches it firmly. Some rows have no size entry. The others give once, few or many, or a class for an expanded clone.

CASSSFWNSGANVLTF,TGTGCCAGCAGCTCCTTTTGGAACTCTGGGGCCAACGTCCTGACTTTC,.,many,TRBJ2-6,TRBV7-9
CASSFRVDNEQFF,TGCGCCAGCAGCTTCCGGGTAGACAATGAGCAGTTCTTC,.,many,TRBJ2-1,TRBV5-1
CASSHRGRTEAFF,TGCGCCAGCAGCCACAGGGGACGAACTGAAGCTTTCTTT,TRBD1,few,TRBJ1-1,TRBV5-1
CASSQGYGGRAYEQYF,TGTGCCAGCAGCCAAGGATACGGCGGAAGGGCCTACGAGCAGTACTTC,.,many,TRBJ2-7,TRBV14
CASSQDEGRYEQYF,TGCGCCAGCAGCCAAGATGAGGGAAGATACGAGCAGTACTTC,.,many,TRBJ2-7,TRBV4-1
CASSQEFSGNGRLLFF,TGCGCCAGCAGCCAAGAGTTTTCGGGAAACGGGAGGTTGCTGTTTTTT,.,few,TRBJ1-4,TRBV4-1
CASSPGQLSNEKLFF,TGCGCCAGCAGCCCCGGACAGCTTTCAAATGAAAAACTGTTTTTT,.,.,TRBJ1-4,TRBV4-1
CSARDLNYGYTF,TGCAGTGCAAGGGACCTTAACTATGGCTACACCTTC,.,many,TRBJ1-2,TRBV20-1
CASSLMGLAGAYTGELFF,TGTGCCAGCAGTTTAATGGGACTAGCGGGTGCTTACACCGGGGAGCTGTTTTTT,TRBD2,many,TRBJ2-2,TRBV27
CASSYSYDSGNTIYF,TGTGCCAGTTCGTATAGCTACGACTCTGGAAACACCATATATTTT,.,few,TRBJ1-3,TRBV7-8
CASSLEAAGQYF,TGCGCCAGCAGCTTGGAAGCCGCTGGGCAGTATTTT,.,many,TRBJ2-3,TRBV5-1
CASSFSDTTYEQYF,TGTGCCAGCAGTTTTAGTGATACGACCTACGAGCAGTACTTC,.,.,TRBJ2-7,TRBV28
CASTPYERDTQYF,TGTGCCAGCACCCCTTACGAGCGGGATACGCAGTATTTT,.,.,TRBJ2-3,TRBV2
CASTPGRTNTGELFF,TGTGCCAGTACCCCGGGGCGGACGAACACCGGGGAGCTGTTTTTT,.,many,TRBJ2-2,TRBV19
CASKGLAGFYEQYF,TGTGCCAGCAAGGGCCTAGCGGGCTTCTACGAGCAGTACTTC,TRBD2,few,TRBJ2-7,TRBV28
CASSRLASGELFF,TGTGCCAGCAGCCGGCTAGCGTCCGGGGAGCTGTTTTTT,.,many,TRBJ2-2,TRBV14